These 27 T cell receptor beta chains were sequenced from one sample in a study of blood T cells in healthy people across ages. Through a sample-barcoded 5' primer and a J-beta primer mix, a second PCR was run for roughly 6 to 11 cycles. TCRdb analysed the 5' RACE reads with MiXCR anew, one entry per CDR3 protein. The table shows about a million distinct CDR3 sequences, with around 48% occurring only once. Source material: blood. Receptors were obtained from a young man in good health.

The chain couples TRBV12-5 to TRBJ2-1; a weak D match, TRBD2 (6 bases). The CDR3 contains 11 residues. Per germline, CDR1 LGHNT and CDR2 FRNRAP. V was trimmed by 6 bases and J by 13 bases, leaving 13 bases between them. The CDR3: CASGGRETQFF. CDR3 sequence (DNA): TGTGCTAGTGGGGGTCGGGAGACCCAGTTCTTC.

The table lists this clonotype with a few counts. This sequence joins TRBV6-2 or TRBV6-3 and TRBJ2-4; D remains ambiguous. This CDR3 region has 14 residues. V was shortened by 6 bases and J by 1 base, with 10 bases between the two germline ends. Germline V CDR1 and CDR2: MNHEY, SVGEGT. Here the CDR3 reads CASSPGTAKNIQYF. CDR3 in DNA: TGTGCCAGCAGCCCCGGTACCGCCAAAAACATTCAGTACTTC.

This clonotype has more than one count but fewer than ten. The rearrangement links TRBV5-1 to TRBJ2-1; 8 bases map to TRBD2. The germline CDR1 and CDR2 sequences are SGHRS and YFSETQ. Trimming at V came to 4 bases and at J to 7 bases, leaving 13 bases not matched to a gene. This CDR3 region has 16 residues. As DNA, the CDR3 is TGCGCCAGCAGCCCCCGGCAGCGGGGGACAAGAAATGAGCAGTTCTTC. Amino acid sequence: CASSPRQRGTRNEQFF.

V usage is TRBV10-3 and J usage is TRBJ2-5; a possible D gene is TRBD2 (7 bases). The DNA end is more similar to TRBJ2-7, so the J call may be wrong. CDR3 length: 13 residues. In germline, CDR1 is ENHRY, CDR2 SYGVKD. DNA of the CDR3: TGTGCCACCGAGGGGGGGTTAACCTACGAGCAGTACTTC. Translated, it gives CATEGGLTYEQYF.

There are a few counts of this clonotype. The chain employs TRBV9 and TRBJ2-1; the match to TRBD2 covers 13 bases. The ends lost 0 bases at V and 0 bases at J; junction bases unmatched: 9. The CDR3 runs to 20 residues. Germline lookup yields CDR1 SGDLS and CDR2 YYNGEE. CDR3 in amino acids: CASSVGRTSGGPSSYNEQFF. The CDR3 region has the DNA TGTGCCAGCAGCGTAGGTCGGACTAGCGGGGGCCCTAGCTCCTACAATGAGCAGTTCTTC.

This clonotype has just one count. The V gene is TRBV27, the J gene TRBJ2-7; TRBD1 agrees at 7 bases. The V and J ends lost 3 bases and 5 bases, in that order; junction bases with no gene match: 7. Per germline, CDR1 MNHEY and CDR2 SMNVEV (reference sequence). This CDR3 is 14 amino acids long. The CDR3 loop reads CASSFTGARDEQYF. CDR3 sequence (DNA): TGTGCCAGCAGTTTTACAGGGGCGAGGGACGAGCAGTACTTC.

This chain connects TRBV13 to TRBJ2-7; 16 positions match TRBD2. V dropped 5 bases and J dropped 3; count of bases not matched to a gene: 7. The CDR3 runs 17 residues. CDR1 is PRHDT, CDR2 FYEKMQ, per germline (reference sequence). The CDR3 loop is CASSPPGLAGGFYEQYF. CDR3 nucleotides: TGTGCCAGCAGCCCGCCGGGACTAGCGGGGGGGTTCTACGAGCAGTACTTC.

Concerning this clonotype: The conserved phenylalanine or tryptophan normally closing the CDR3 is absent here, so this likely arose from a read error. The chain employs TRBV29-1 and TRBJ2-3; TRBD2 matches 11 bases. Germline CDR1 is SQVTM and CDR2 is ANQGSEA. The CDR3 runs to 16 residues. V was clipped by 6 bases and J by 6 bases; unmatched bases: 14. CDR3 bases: TGCAGCGTCGACGAACTAGCGGGAGTAGGGAGCGATACGCAGTATCTT. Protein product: CSVDELAGVGSDTQYL.

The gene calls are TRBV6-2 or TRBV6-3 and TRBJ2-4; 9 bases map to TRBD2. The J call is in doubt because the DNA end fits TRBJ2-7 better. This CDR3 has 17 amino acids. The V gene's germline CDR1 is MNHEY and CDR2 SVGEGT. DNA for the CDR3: TGTGCCAGCAGTTACTTAGCGGGAGTGAACAGGGACGACGAGCAGTACTTC. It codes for CASSYLAGVNRDDEQYF.

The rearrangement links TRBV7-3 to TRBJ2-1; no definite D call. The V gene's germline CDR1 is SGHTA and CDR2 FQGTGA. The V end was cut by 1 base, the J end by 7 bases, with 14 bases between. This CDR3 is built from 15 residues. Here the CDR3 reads CASSLSPETVNEQFF. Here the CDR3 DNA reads TGTGCCAGCAGCTTAAGTCCGGAAACAGTAAATGAGCAGTTCTTC.

The CDR3, as DNA: TGCGCCAGCAGCCAAGGGGGTATCGGTCCACCCTACAATGAGCAGTTCTTC. Its translation is CASSQGGIGPPYNEQFF. The gene calls are TRBV4-1 and TRBJ2-1; D is undetermined. V shed 1 base and J shed 2 bases, with 15 bases lying between them. This CDR3 is 17 amino acids long. Germline V gene sequence: CDR1 MGHRA, CDR2 YSYEKL.

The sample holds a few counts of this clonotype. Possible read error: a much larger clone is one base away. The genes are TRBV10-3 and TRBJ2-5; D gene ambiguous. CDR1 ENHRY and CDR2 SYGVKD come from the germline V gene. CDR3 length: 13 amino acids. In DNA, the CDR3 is TGTGCCAGCAGTGAGCCGAACCAAGAGACCCAGTACTTC. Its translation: CASSEPNQETQYF.

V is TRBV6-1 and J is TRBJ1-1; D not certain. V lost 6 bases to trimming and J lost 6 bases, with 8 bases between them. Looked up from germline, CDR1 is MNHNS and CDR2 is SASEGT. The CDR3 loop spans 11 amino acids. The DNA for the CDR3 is TGTGCCAGCAGCGCTCGCCCTGAAGCTTTCTTT. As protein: CASSARPEAFF.

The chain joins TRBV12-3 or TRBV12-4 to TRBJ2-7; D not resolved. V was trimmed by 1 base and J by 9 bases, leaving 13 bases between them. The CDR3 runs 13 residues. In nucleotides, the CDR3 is TGTGCCAGCAGTTTAGACAACGGATCGGCGCAGTACTTC. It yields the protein CASSLDNGSAQYF.

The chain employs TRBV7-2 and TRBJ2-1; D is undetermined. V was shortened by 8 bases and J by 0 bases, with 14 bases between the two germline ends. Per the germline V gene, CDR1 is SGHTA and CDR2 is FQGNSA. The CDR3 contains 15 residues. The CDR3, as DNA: TGTGCCAGCGGATTCTCCTCCGGCTCCTACAATGAGCAGTTCTTC. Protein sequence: CASGFSSGSYNEQFF.

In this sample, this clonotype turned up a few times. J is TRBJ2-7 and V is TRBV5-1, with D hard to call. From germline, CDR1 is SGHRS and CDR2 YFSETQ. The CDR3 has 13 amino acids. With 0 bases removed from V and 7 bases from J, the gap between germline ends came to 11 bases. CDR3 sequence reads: CASSLVGWSEQYF. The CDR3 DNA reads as TGCGCCAGCAGCTTGGTCGGGTGGAGTGAGCAGTACTTC.

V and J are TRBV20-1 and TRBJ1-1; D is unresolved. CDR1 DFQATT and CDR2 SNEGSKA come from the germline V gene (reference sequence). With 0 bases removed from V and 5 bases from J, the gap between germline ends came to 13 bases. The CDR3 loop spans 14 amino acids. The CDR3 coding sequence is TGCAGTGCTAGAGATTTTGCCTCGGGGACTGAAGCTTTCTTT. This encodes CSARDFASGTEAFF.

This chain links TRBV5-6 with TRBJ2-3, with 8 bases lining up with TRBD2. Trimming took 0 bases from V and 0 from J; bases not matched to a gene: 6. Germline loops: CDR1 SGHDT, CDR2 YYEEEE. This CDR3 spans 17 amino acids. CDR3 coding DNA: TGTGCCAGCAGCTTGGGGGTAGCGGGGACTAGCACAGATACGCAGTATTTT. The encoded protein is CASSLGVAGTSTDTQYF.

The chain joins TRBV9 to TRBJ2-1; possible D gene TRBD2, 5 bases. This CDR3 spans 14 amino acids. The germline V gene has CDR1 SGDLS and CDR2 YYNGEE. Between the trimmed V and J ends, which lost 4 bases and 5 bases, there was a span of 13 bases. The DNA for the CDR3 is TGTGCCAGCAGCTCCCCGGGGAGAGACAATGAGCAGTTCTTC. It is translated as CASSSPGRDNEQFF.

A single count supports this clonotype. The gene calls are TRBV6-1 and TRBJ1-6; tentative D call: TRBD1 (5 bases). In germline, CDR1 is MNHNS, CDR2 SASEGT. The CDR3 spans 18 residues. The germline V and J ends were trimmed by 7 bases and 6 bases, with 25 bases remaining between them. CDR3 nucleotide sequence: TGTGCCAGCAATCCGCCGGGGACGGCTACCATCACTAATTCACCCCTCCACTTT. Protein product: CASNPPGTATITNSPLHF.

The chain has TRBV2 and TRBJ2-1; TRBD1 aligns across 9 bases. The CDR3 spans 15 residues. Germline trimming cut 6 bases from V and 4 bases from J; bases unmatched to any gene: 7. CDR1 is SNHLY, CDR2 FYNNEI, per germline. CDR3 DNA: TGTGCCAGCAGCCCCGAGGGGACAGGGTACAATGAGCAGTTCTTC. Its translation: CASSPEGTGYNEQFF.

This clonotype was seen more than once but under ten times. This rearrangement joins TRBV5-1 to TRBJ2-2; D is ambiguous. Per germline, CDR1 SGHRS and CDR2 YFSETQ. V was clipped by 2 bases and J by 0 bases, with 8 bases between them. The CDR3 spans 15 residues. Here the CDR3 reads CASSFQESNTGELFF. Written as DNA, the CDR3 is TGCGCCAGCAGCTTCCAGGAATCGAACACCGGGGAGCTGTTTTTT.

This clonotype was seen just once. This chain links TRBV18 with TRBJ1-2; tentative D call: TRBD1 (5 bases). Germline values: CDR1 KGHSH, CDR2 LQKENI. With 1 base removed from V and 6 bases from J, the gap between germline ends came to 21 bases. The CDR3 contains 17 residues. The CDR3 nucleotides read TGTGCCAGCTCACCACGACCGGGGGAGAAGGAGAATAATGGCTACACCTTC. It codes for CASSPRPGEKENNGYTF.

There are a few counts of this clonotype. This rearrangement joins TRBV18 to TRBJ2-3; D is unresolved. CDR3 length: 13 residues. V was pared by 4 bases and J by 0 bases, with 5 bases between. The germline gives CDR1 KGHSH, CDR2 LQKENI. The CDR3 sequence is CASSRSSTDTQYF. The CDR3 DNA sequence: TGTGCCAGCTCACGTTCTAGCACAGATACGCAGTATTTT.

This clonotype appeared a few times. CDR3 residues: CASSLGGSLSYEQYF. The CDR3 bases are TGTGCCAGCAGCTTAGGCGGCAGCCTCTCCTACGAGCAGTACTTC. The V and J genes are TRBV7-2 and TRBJ2-7; D is unclear. The CDR3 has 15 residues. Germline V gene lookup returns CDR1 SGHTA and CDR2 FQGNSA. V was cut by 1 base and J by 0 bases, with 10 bases left in between.

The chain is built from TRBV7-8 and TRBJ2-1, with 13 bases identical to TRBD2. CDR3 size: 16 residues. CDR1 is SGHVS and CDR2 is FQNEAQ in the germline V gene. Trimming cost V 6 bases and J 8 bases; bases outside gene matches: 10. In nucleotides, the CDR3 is TGTGCCAGCAGGTCAGATGGGACTAGCGGGGAGTATGAGCAGTTCTTC. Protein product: CASRSDGTSGEYEQFF.

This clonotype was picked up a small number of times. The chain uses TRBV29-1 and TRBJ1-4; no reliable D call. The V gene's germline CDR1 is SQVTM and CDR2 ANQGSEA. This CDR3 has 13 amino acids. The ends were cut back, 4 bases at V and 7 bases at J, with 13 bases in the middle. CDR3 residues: CSVAVAGGEKLFF. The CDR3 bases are TGCAGCGTTGCGGTGGCAGGAGGTGAAAAACTGTTTTTT.